The source of this TCR beta chain is a study of blood T cell repertoires in COVID-19. This clone occurred a few times. Germline lookup yields CDR1 MNHNY and CDR2 SVGAGI (reference sequence). The CDR3 extends over 14 amino acids. Trimming removed 6 bases from V and 1 base from J, with 13 bases in between. Clones were sequenced by immunoSEQ multiplex PCR, and TCRdb holds only the in-frame ones, with some missing. The profile shows hundreds of thousands of clones, around 89% of them singletons. This sequence was found in a woman in her 30s who had recovered from COVID-19. J is TRBJ2-7 and V is TRBV6-6; TRBD1 is a possible D gene (6 bases). Sequenced sample: PBMCs or T cells enriched from blood (not recorded which). The CDR3 nucleotides are TGTGCCAGCAGACCCCGGACAGCGTCCTACGAGCAGTACTTC. Protein product: CASRPRTASYEQYF.